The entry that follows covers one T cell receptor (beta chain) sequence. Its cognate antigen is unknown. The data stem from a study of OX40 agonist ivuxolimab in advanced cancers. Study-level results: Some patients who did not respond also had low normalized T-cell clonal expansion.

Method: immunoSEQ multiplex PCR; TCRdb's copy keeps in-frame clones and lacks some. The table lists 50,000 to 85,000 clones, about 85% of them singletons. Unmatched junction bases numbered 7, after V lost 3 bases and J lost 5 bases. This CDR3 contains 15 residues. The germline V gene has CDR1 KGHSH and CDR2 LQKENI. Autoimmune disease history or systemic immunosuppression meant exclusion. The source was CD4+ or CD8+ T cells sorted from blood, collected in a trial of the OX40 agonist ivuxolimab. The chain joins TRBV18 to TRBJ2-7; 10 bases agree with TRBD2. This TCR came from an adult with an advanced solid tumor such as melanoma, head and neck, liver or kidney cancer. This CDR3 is CASSPPASGRNEQYF. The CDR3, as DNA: TGTGCCAGCTCACCTCCGGCTAGCGGGAGAAACGAGCAGTACTTC.